The present T cell receptor beta chain was sequenced within a study of blood T cell repertoires in COVID-19. Study information: The United States, Italy and Spain provided the acute and convalescent COVID-19 samples. Sources were T cells, B-cell-depleted T cells, or PBMCs; the material itself was cDNA or gDNA.

Produced via immunoSEQ multiplex PCR; TCRdb's table is partial and in-frame only. The sample has roughly 240,000 clones; roughly four fifths are singletons. In its sample, this clone was seen a few times. The CDR3 is 14 amino acids. Germline loops: CDR1 SGHDT, CDR2 YYEEEE. Trimming took 2 bases from V and 4 from J, leaving 12 bases between them. Sequences were obtained from peripheral blood. This receptor was taken from an older woman with acute or convalescent COVID-19. This chain connects TRBV5-6 to TRBJ1-2; the D gene is possibly TRBD1 (6 bases). CDR3 coding DNA: TGTGCCAGCAGCTTTTTACAGGGCGGCTATGGCTACACCTTC. Amino acid sequence: CASSFLQGGYGYTF.